The clone carrying this T cell receptor beta chain was picked up a small number of times. What it recognizes is unknown. PCR amplification relied on 60 Vbeta primers (plus 13 Jbeta primers). Data came from immunoSEQ multiplex PCR; TCRdb stores just in-frame clones and leaves some out. The data show about 140,000 clones, roughly 84% seen once. This record comes from a study of cytomegalovirus exposure and HLA in healthy donors. Notes on the study in general: A later analysis showed HLA-associated TCR beta chains outstripping equally common others in clonal expansion. What was likely a sequencing artifact was a cluster of highly shared sequence variants. In a later analysis, common viral pathogens appeared linked to several of the most significant clusters. Reported performance of the classifier showed diagnosis of cytomegalovirus status with high specificity and sensitivity.

V dropped 1 base and J dropped 5 bases, with 15 bases sitting between them. The CDR3 contains 14 residues. Germline-derived CDR1 and CDR2 are GTSNPN and SVGIG (reference sequence). The chain links TRBV30 to TRBJ2-7; a weak D match, TRBD2 (7 bases). The receptor was derived from a boy aged 2-9 years in good health and CMV-seronegative. Sequences were obtained from PBMCs. CDR3 sequence (DNA): TGTGCCTGGAGTGGCGACGGGGGGCGAGACGAGCAGTACTTC. Protein sequence: CAWSGDGGRDEQYF.